These 26 T cell receptor beta chains share one sample of origin, sequenced in a study of T cell responses to AZD1222 COVID-19 vaccine. Clones were read by immunoSEQ multiplex PCR, and TCRdb kept only the in-frame ones, dropping some. The profile shows about 100,000 clones, just under 90% of them singletons. The sequencing here drew on peripheral blood, taken on day 0 of AZD1222 vaccination. These receptors originate from an adult in good health.

The chain carries TRBV24-1 and TRBJ2-1, with D perhaps matching TRBD1 or TRBD2 (5 bases each). Germline-derived CDR1 and CDR2 are KGHDR and SFDVKD. The ends were cut back, 2 bases at V and 8 bases at J, with 18 bases in the middle. The CDR3 has 16 amino acids. In DNA, the CDR3 is TGTGCCACCAGTGATTCGGGGACGGTCCTCGGGGATGAGCAGTTCTTC. Translated: CATSDSGTVLGDEQFF.

This rearrangement joins TRBV27 to TRBJ1-5, with D unclear. Germline V gives CDR1 MNHEY, CDR2 SMNVEV (reference sequence). Trimming took 3 bases from V and 6 from J, leaving 6 bases between them. The CDR3 has 12 amino acids. The CDR3 DNA reads as TGTGCCAGCAGTTTCCGGGGTCAGCCCCAGCATTTT. Encoded protein: CASSFRGQPQHF.

The rearrangement uses TRBV15 and TRBJ2-5, with TRBD1 matching over 7 bases. Germline V CDR1 and CDR2: LNHNV, YYDKDF (reference sequence). Trimming at V came to 3 bases and at J to 5 bases, leaving 3 bases not matched to a gene. This CDR3 spans 13 amino acids. The CDR3 coding sequence is TGTGCCACCAGCAGGACAGGGACGGAGACCCAGTACTTC. It yields the protein CATSRTGTETQYF.

This clone appeared a few times. The genes are TRBV5-4 and TRBJ2-1, with 14 bases lining up with TRBD2. V trimming: 3 bases; J trimming: 7 bases; junction bases outside the gene matches: 3. The length of the CDR3 is 15 residues. Germline V gene lookup returns CDR1 SGHNT and CDR2 YYREEE (reference sequence). This chain's CDR3 is CASSSGLAGGNEQFF. The CDR3, as DNA: TGTGCCAGCAGCTCCGGACTAGCGGGGGGTAATGAGCAGTTCTTC.

This clone has only a few counts. The chain's CDR3 is CASSLPGNTGELFF. The CDR3 coding sequence is TGTGCCAGCAGCCTTCCAGGGAACACCGGGGAGCTGTTTTTT. The V and J genes are TRBV4-2 and TRBJ2-2, with D hard to call. The length of the CDR3 is 14 residues. Trimming stripped 4 bases from V and 1 base from J, with 7 bases between. CDR1 and CDR2 (germline): LGHNA, YNFKEQ.

The chain joins TRBV28 to TRBJ1-2; D is possibly TRBD1 (6 bases). Trimming pared 11 bases from V and 4 bases from J, leaving 14 bases between. CDR3 length equals 12 residues. The germline CDR1 and CDR2 sequences are MDHEN and SYDVKM. The CDR3 nucleotides are TGTGCCGTACAGGGCGGCATCTATGGCTACACCTTC. This gives the protein CAVQGGIYGYTF.

The rearrangement uses TRBV11-1 and TRBJ1-2; D not certain. From germline, CDR1 is SGHAT and CDR2 FQDESV (reference sequence). This CDR3 region has 12 residues. V was clipped by 8 bases and J by 6 bases, with 13 bases between them. CDR3 region: CASALRQDGYTF. The DNA of the CDR3 is TGTGCCAGCGCACTGAGGCAGGATGGCTACACCTTC.

This chain uses TRBV4-3 with TRBJ2-4; 14 bases are shared with TRBD2. CDR1 LGHNA and CDR2 YSLEER come from the germline V gene. The CDR3 has 21 amino acids. The J segment lost 0 bases and the V segment lost 1 base, leaving 11 bases of the junction unmatched. CDR3 nucleotides: TGCGCCAGCAGCCAAGTCTACGGACTAGCGGGGGGAACTCTAGCCAAAAACATTCAGTACTTC. Translating gives CASSQVYGLAGGTLAKNIQYF.

The chain recombines TRBV9 with TRBJ2-5, with 7 bases identical to TRBD1. CDR3 size: 14 residues. With 3 bases clipped from V and 3 bases from J, the junction kept 5 bases outside the gene matches. CDR1 and CDR2 (germline): SGDLS, YYNGEE. The CDR3 reads CASSARQGEETQYF. DNA of the CDR3: TGTGCCAGCAGCGCAAGACAGGGAGAAGAGACCCAGTACTTC. Using reference TRBV9 and TRBJ2-5 for the parts outside the CDR3, the full variable domain is DSGVTQTPKHLITATGQRVTLRCSPRSGDLSVYWYQQSLDQGLQFLIQYYNGEERAKGNILERFSAQQFPDLHSELNLSSLELGDSALYFCASSARQGEETQYFGPGTRLLVL.

J is TRBJ1-2 and V is TRBV21-1; the table calls TRBD1, which could not be checked here. TRBV21-1 is marked as a pseudogene. This CDR3 has 13 amino acids. CDR3 amino acids: CASSKGPSDGYTF. The CDR3 DNA is TGTGCCAGCAGCAAAGGGCCATCCGATGGCTACACCTTC.

The chain links TRBV19 to TRBJ1-3; D is unresolved. The CDR3 loop spans 14 amino acids. Looked up from germline, CDR1 is LNHDA and CDR2 is SQIVND (reference sequence). The V end lost 5 bases, the J end lost 2 bases, and 10 bases lay between the germline ends. The CDR3 sequence: CASSFEGTGNTIYF. In DNA form, the CDR3 reads TGTGCCAGTAGTTTCGAAGGAACTGGAAACACCATATATTTT.

V gene TRBV2 combines with J gene TRBJ1-5, with 11 bases aligning to TRBD1. V was clipped by 6 bases and J by 6 bases; unmatched bases: 4. This CDR3 region has 14 residues. Looked up from germline, CDR1 is SNHLY and CDR2 is FYNNEI. CDR3 nucleotides: TGTGCCAGCAGCGGGACAGGGGGTGGTCAGCCCCAGCATTTT. It codes for CASSGTGGGQPQHF. The full variable domain, with the rest looked up from reference TRBV2 and TRBJ1-5, is EPEVTQTPSHQVTQMGQEVILRCVPISNHLYFYWYRQILGQKVEFLVSFYNNEISEKSEIFDDQFSVERPDGSNFTLKIRSTKLEDSAMYFCASSGTGGGQPQHFGDGTRLSIL.

The J gene is TRBJ2-2, the V gene TRBV5-1; possibly TRBD1 for D (5 bases). Trimming took off 0 bases at V and 6 bases at J, with 9 bases between the two ends. The CDR3 is 14 residues long. Germline CDR1 reads SGHRS; CDR2 reads YFSETQ. The CDR3 reads CASSLAQGSGELFF. CDR3 DNA sequence: TGCGCCAGCAGCTTGGCCCAGGGTTCCGGGGAGCTGTTTTTT.

This clone occurred once. The chain carries TRBV7-2 and TRBJ1-2; D remains ambiguous. Germline V CDR1 and CDR2: SGHTA, FQGNSA. Trimming took 0 bases from V and 8 from J, leaving 10 bases between them. The CDR3 length is 13 residues. For the CDR3, the DNA is TGTGCCAGCAGCTTAGCGCAGGCCAGGGGCTACACCTTC. This encodes CASSLAQARGYTF.

This chain's CDR3 is CASSWGPGNTIYF. DNA of the CDR3: TGTGCCAGCAGCTGGGGACCTGGAAACACCATATATTTT. The chain uses TRBV7-2 and TRBJ1-3; the D gene is possibly TRBD1 (5 bases). CDR1 and CDR2 (germline): SGHTA, FQGNSA. CDR3 size: 13 residues. Deletions cut 4 bases from V and 2 bases from J, with 6 bases between. Filled out from reference TRBV7-2 and TRBJ1-3, the complete variable domain reads GAGVSQSPSNKVTEKGKDVELRCDPISGHTALYWYRQSLGQGLEFLIYFQGNSAPDKSGLPSDRFSAERTGGSVSTLTIQRTQQEDSAVYLCASSWGPGNTIYFGEGSWLTVV.

This chain connects TRBV29-1 to TRBJ1-3; no clear D gene. The CDR3 has 15 residues. Trimming shortened V by 3 bases and J by 0 bases, and 12 bases separated the two germline ends. The germline CDR1 and CDR2 sequences are SQVTM and ANQGSEA. In DNA, the CDR3 is TGCAGCGTTGACCCCCTAGGGAGCTCTGGAAACACCATATATTTT. Amino acids: CSVDPLGSSGNTIYF.

The chain uses TRBV13 and TRBJ1-2; no definite D call. V was clipped by 1 base and J by 5 bases, with 8 bases between them. The CDR3 contains 13 residues. Germline CDR1 and CDR2: PRHDT and FYEKMQ (reference sequence). DNA of the CDR3: TGTGCCAGCAGCTTAGTTGTGACGTATGGCTACACCTTC. The encoded protein is CASSLVVTYGYTF.

CDR3 protein: CSASSRIGRYSNQPQHF. CDR3 DNA: TGCAGTGCTAGTTCCCGGATCGGCCGCTATAGCAATCAGCCCCAGCATTTT. This chain connects TRBV20-1 to TRBJ1-5, with unresolved D. CDR1 and CDR2 from the germline V gene are DFQATT and SNEGSKA (reference sequence). V was trimmed by 3 bases and J by 0 bases, leaving 18 bases between them. The CDR3 runs 17 residues.

V gene TRBV5-5 combines with J gene TRBJ1-5; maybe TRBD1 (6 bases). The V end lost 3 bases, the J end lost 0 bases, and 16 bases lay between the germline ends. The germline V gene encodes CDR1 SGHKS and CDR2 YYEKEE (reference sequence). This CDR3 has 17 amino acids. DNA for the CDR3: TGTGCCAGCAGCTACTCGGGGGCCCTCTATAGCAATCAGCCCCAGCATTTT. Translation: CASSYSGALYSNQPQHF.

This clone was picked up one time. CDR3 nucleotides: TGTGCCAGCGCCTTGGACGCCGGGGGCACAGATACGCAGTATTTT. It is translated as CASALDAGGTDTQYF. The rearrangement uses TRBV6-5 and TRBJ2-3; D might be TRBD2 (5 bases). The CDR3 has 15 residues. Germline CDR1 is MNHEY and CDR2 is SVGAGI. The V end was cut by 8 bases, the J end by 1 base, with 16 bases between.

The chain links TRBV28 to TRBJ2-3; 12 bases are a match to TRBD1. Trimming took 7 bases from V and 4 from J; bases not matched to a gene: 3. This CDR3 is built from 14 residues. Germline-derived CDR1 and CDR2 are MDHEN and SYDVKM. The CDR3 protein is CASTRDRGPDTQYF. For the CDR3, the DNA is TGTGCCAGCACCCGGGACAGGGGGCCAGATACGCAGTATTTT.

V usage is TRBV18 and J usage is TRBJ1-1; 8 bases fit TRBD1. The CDR3 covers 15 residues. V trimming: 5 bases; J trimming: 3 bases; junction bases outside the gene matches: 8. From germline, CDR1 is KGHSH and CDR2 LQKENI. CDR3 bases: TGTGCCAGCTCAAGGACAGGGTCCTTGGACACTGAAGCTTTCTTT. This translates into CASSRTGSLDTEAFF.

The chain carries TRBV5-1 and TRBJ1-6; 10 bases are shared with TRBD1. CDR3 length: 18 residues. CDR1 and CDR2 (germline): SGHRS, YFSETQ. Trimming took 3 bases from V and 5 from J; bases not matched to a gene: 11. The CDR3 loop is CASSSVPGTGADNSPLHF. The CDR3 region has the DNA TGCGCCAGCAGCTCCGTTCCCGGGACAGGGGCCGATAATTCACCCCTCCACTTT.

The chain employs TRBV25-1 and TRBJ1-4; D uncertain. The germline CDR1 and CDR2 sequences are MGHDK and SYGVNS. This CDR3 has 14 amino acids. V was shortened by 3 bases and J by 8 bases, with 13 bases between the two germline ends. The CDR3 is CASSEAGVGEKLFF. The CDR3 DNA reads TGTGCCAGCAGTGAGGCTGGGGTAGGCGAAAAACTGTTTTTT.

This chain connects TRBV6-5 to TRBJ1-1, with D possibly being TRBD1 (5 bases). Trimming stripped 5 bases from V and 1 base from J, with 8 bases between. The CDR3 contains 13 residues. The germline V gene encodes CDR1 MNHEY and CDR2 SVGAGI. CDR3 DNA sequence: TGTGCCAGCAGTAGAACAGGGAACACTGAAGCTTTCTTT. It is translated as CASSRTGNTEAFF.

V gene TRBV10-1 combines with J gene TRBJ2-5, with D possibly being TRBD1 (6 bases). Deletions cut 8 bases from V and 5 bases from J, with 12 bases between. The germline CDR1 and CDR2 sequences are WNHNN and SYGVQD (reference sequence). The CDR3 is made up of 12 amino acids. CDR3 residues: CASEHRVETQYF. For the CDR3, the DNA is TGCGCCAGCGAACACAGGGTTGAGACCCAGTACTTC.